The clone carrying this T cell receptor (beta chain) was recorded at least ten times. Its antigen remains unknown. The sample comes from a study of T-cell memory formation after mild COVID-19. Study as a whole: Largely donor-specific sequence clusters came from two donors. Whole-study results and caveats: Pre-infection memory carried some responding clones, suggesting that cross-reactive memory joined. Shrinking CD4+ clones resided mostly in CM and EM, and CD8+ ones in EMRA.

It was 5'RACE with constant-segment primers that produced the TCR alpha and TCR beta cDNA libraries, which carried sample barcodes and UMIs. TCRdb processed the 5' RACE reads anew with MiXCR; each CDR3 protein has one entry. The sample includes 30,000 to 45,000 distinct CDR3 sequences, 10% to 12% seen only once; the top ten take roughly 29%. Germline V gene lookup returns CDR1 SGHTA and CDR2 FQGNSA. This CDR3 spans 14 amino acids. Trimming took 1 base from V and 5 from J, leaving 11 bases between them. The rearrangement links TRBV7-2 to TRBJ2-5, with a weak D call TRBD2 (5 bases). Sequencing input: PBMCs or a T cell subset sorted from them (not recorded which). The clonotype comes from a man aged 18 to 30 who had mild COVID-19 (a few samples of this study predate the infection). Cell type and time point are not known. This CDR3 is CASSLVRGRETQYF. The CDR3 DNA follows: TGTGCCAGCAGCTTAGTTCGGGGTCGGGAGACCCAGTACTTC.